This T cell receptor (beta chain) was recorded in a study of persistence of HIV-infected CD4 T cells. Across the whole study: Suppressive ART had lasted a median of about 8 years. Whole-study findings and limits: Rare CMV-responding cells carrying HIV-1 proviruses were not analyzed separately for TCR.

Cells were stimulated with overlapping HIV-1 Gag 15-mer peptides. Sorted nonresponding memory CD4+ T cells were CD40L-negative, CD69-negative, CD45RO-high. CD4+ T cell counts exceeded 400 cells/uL; CMV serology was positive. About this clone: Its antigen is unidentified.

Sequencing used immunoSEQ version 4 in survey mode. Data came from immunoSEQ multiplex PCR; TCRdb stores just in-frame clones and leaves some out. This table holds about 36,000 clones, 82% found once. Unmatched junction bases numbered 10, after V lost 4 bases and J lost 4 bases. The CDR3 length is 15 residues. The germline CDR1 and CDR2 sequences are GTSNPN and SVGIG (reference sequence). The sequence came from an adult with HIV. The donor label of this sample is uncertain. The chain employs TRBV30 and TRBJ1-2; 9 bases fit TRBD1. This sample comprised cultured CD4+ T cells from PBMCs, obtained from a patient who received antiretroviral therapy. CDR3 residues: CAWTAGTGHGYGYTF. The CDR3, as DNA: TGTGCCTGGACCGCGGGGACAGGGCACGGCTATGGCTACACCTTC.